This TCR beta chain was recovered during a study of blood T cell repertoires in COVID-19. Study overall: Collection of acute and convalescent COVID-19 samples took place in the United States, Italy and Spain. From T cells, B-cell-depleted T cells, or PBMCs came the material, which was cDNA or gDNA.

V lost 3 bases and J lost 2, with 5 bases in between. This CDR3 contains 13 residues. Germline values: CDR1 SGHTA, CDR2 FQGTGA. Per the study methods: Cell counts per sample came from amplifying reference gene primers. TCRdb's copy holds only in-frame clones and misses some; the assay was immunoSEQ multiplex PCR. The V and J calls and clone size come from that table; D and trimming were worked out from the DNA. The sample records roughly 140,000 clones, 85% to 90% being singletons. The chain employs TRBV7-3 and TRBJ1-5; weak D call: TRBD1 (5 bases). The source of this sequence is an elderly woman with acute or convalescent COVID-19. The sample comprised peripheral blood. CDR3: CASSLGRNQPQHF. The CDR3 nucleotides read TGTGCCAGCAGCTTGGGGCGCAATCAGCCCCAGCATTTT. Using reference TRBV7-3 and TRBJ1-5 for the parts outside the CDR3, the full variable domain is GAGVSQTPSNKVTEKGKYVELRCDPISGHTALYWYRQSLGQGPEFLIYFQGTGAADDSGLPNDRFFAVRPEGSVSTLKIQRTERGDSAVYLCASSLGRNQPQHFGDGTRLSIL.